These 21 T cell receptor beta chains were all obtained from the same sample, sequenced in a study of Ad26.COV2.S vaccination and SARS-CoV-2 variants listed by TCRdb under 2021. Library creation used the immunoSEQ multiplex PCR assay. Drawn from immuneACCESS, this table holds only the in-frame rearrangements with V and J called that TCRdb kept. Clones are partly lost; checked studies trace under half to an unresolved V gene and leave the rest unexplained. This sample gives 500,000 or so clones in total; 89% of them show up just once. Together, the top ten hold approximately 2.5% of the sample. The intended sense of this specimen's treatment or condition label: around 19 received Ad26.COV2.S at low or high dose, single or two shots; 5 received placebo; per-sample allocation not given. For vaccine and placebo recipients, repertoires were sequenced using samples collected on day 63 after the first injection.

This specimen was peripheral blood, taken in a trial of Ad26.COV2.S vaccine versus placebo. These receptor sequences come from a person aged 18-65 years who received the Ad26.COV2.S COVID-19 vaccine or a placebo.

The chain recombines TRBV21-1 with TRBJ2-5. TRBV21-1 is assigned pseudogene status. This CDR3 has 19 residues. CDR3: CASSKRGPPGAEGKETQYF. CDR3 nucleotide sequence: TGTGCCAGCAGCAAACGGGGCCCTCCAGGGGCGGAGGGCAAAGAGACCCAGTACTTC.

The CDR3 DNA reads TGTGCCAGCAGCCGACAGGGGGCAACTAATGAAAAACTGTTTTTT. It is translated as CASSRQGATNEKLFF. The rearrangement uses TRBV7-3 and TRBJ1-4, with 9 bases fitting TRBD1. CDR1 and CDR2 from the germline V gene are SGHTA and FQGTGA. The CDR3 totals 15 residues. Trimming cost V 5 bases and J 0 bases; bases outside gene matches: 1.

This chain joins TRBV5-4 and TRBJ1-3; possible D gene TRBD1, 5 bases. With 6 bases removed from V and 3 bases from J, the gap between germline ends came to 13 bases. Germline CDR1 SGHNT, CDR2 YYREEE (reference sequence). The CDR3 totals 14 residues. CDR3 coding DNA: TGTGCCAGCACCTCTCGGGGCGGTGGAAACACCATATATTTT. It translates to CASTSRGGGNTIYF. The full variable domain, its missing parts supplied by reference TRBV5-4 and TRBJ1-3, is ETGVTQSPTHLIKTRGQQVTLRCSSQSGHNTVSWYQQALGQGPQFIFQYYREEENGRGNFPPRFSGLQFPNYSSELNVNALELDDSALYLCASTSRGGGNTIYFGEGSWLTVV.

V and J are TRBV27 and TRBJ2-2; TRBD1 matches 10 bases. The J segment lost 0 bases and the V segment lost 5 bases, leaving 3 bases of the junction unmatched. CDR1 is MNHEY and CDR2 is SMNVEV in the germline V gene (reference sequence). CDR3 length equals 16 residues. This CDR3 is CASSPGQGTNTGELFF. In DNA form, the CDR3 reads TGTGCCAGCAGTCCGGGACAGGGGACGAACACCGGGGAGCTGTTTTTT.

The chain has TRBV4-1 and TRBJ1-4; D is unresolved. The V end lost 2 bases, the J end lost 7 bases, and 8 bases lay between the germline ends. The CDR3 is made up of 13 amino acids. Germline V gene sequence: CDR1 MGHRA, CDR2 YSYEKL. The CDR3 protein is CASSQPVGEKLFF. CDR3 nucleotide sequence: TGCGCCAGCAGCCAACCTGTGGGTGAAAAACTGTTTTTT.

The chain couples TRBV28 to TRBJ1-1, with no clear D. Germline CDR1 reads MDHEN; CDR2 reads SYDVKM. CDR3 length: 16 residues. Trimming cost V 5 bases and J 7 bases, with 23 bases left between them. CDR3 sequence: CASSTRTRRAGGEAFF. CDR3 DNA sequence: TGTGCCAGCAGTACCAGAACCAGACGAGCAGGCGGTGAAGCTTTCTTT.

The gene calls are TRBV2 and TRBJ1-5; no reliable D call. Trimming removed 6 bases at V and 9 bases at J, with 18 bases between. Per the germline V gene, CDR1 is SNHLY and CDR2 is FYNNEI. The CDR3 loop spans 14 amino acids. The CDR3 DNA reads as TGTGCCAGCAGATCCGGACCGACATCGTTGCCCCAGCATTTT. Its translation: CASRSGPTSLPQHF.

The rearrangement uses TRBV29-1 and TRBJ2-7; no clear D gene. The germline V gene encodes CDR1 SQVTM and CDR2 ANQGSEA. The CDR3 has 12 residues. V lost 3 bases and J 0 bases, leaving 6 bases between the germline ends. CDR3 in amino acids: CSVESNSYEQYF. The CDR3 DNA reads TGCAGCGTTGAGAGCAACTCCTACGAGCAGTACTTC.

J is TRBJ2-3 and V is TRBV13; D is uncertain. The CDR3 contains 16 residues. Trimming pared 3 bases from V and 2 bases from J, leaving 15 bases between. Germline V gene sequence: CDR1 PRHDT, CDR2 FYEKMQ (reference sequence). CDR3 loop: CASSFSSADLTDTQYF. CDR3 nucleotides: TGTGCCAGCAGCTTCAGCAGCGCAGACCTCACAGATACGCAGTATTTT.

V gene TRBV7-2 combines with J gene TRBJ2-7; unclear D gene. This CDR3 comprises 13 residues. The germline gives CDR1 SGHTA, CDR2 FQGNSA. The V gene lost 5 bases and the J gene lost 3 bases, with 11 bases spanning the gap. The chain's CDR3 is CASSPRTGYEQYV. In nucleotides, the CDR3 is TGTGCCAGCAGCCCCAGGACGGGCTACGAGCAGTACGTC.

The gene calls are TRBV18 and TRBJ1-4; no reliable D call. Germline CDR1 KGHSH, CDR2 LQKENI. The CDR3 covers 13 residues. With 4 bases removed from V and 8 bases from J, the gap between germline ends came to 11 bases. CDR3 nucleotide sequence: TGTGCCAGCTCACTCCCGCCGAGAGAAAAACTGTTTTTT. Translating gives CASSLPPREKLFF.

CDR3 in DNA: TGTGCCAGCAGCTTAGAGGGGTTGGCTGAAGCTTTCTTT. Its protein is CASSLEGLAEAFF. This sequence joins TRBV7-9 and TRBJ1-1, with D perhaps matching TRBD1 (5 bases). The germline V gene encodes CDR1 SEHNR and CDR2 FQNEAQ (reference sequence). This CDR3 spans 13 amino acids. Trimming took off 1 base at V and 6 bases at J, with 9 bases between the two ends.

The genes are TRBV19 and TRBJ2-6; possibly TRBD1 for D (6 bases). The CDR3 loop spans 15 amino acids. Germline values: CDR1 LNHDA, CDR2 SQIVND (reference sequence). The V and J ends lost 10 bases and 1 base respectively, with 14 bases between them. The CDR3 loop reads CATRQVFSGANVLTF. The CDR3, as DNA: TGTGCCACCAGACAGGTGTTTTCTGGGGCCAACGTCCTGACTTTC. The full variable domain, with the rest looked up from reference TRBV19 and TRBJ2-6, is DGGITQSPKYLFRKEGQNVTLSCEQNLNHDAMYWYRQDPGQGLRLIYYSQIVNDFQKGDIAEGYSVSREKKESFPLTVTSAQKNPTAFYLCATRQVFSGANVLTFGAGSRLTVL.

This rearrangement joins TRBV28 to TRBJ1-2, with D tentatively TRBD1 (6 bases). Trimming took off 3 bases at V and 2 bases at J, with 31 bases between the two ends. The germline gives CDR1 MDHEN, CDR2 SYDVKM. This CDR3 region has 21 residues. The CDR3 bases are TGTGCCAGCAGTTTTTGGGTTATCCGAAACTCCCGGGACAACCTAAACTATGGCTACACCTTC. Its translation is CASSFWVIRNSRDNLNYGYTF.

This clone was recorded once. This sequence joins TRBV4-1 and TRBJ2-3; D possibly corresponds to TRBD2 (6 bases). With 1 base removed from V and 4 bases from J, the gap between germline ends came to 18 bases. This CDR3 is 17 amino acids long. The V gene's germline CDR1 is MGHRA and CDR2 YSYEKL. The CDR3 reads CASSQASQAGRADTQYF. In DNA, the CDR3 is TGCGCCAGCAGCCAAGCGTCGCAGGCGGGGAGAGCAGATACGCAGTATTTT.

This clone was recorded a few times. CDR3 region: CASSSSANTGELFF. CDR3 bases: TGTGCCAGCAGCTCTAGCGCGAACACCGGGGAGCTGTTTTTT. The rearrangement links TRBV7-3 to TRBJ2-2, with a weak D call TRBD2 (6 bases). The CDR3 runs 14 residues. Per germline, CDR1 SGHTA and CDR2 FQGTGA. Trimming left V 4 bases short and J 0 bases short, with 6 bases between.

The rearrangement joins TRBV25-1 to TRBJ1-2; 7 bases fit TRBD1. Losses at the gene ends were 3 bases for V and 6 bases for J; bases not matched to a gene: 4. The CDR3 covers 13 residues. CDR1 and CDR2 (germline): MGHDK, SYGVNS. The CDR3 here is CASSDPTGNGYTF. The CDR3 DNA reads TGTGCCAGCAGTGACCCGACAGGGAATGGCTACACCTTC.

A single count supports this clone. The chain employs TRBV7-9 and TRBJ1-1; D unresolved. Trimming removed 4 bases at V and 4 bases at J, with 10 bases between. Germline values: CDR1 SEHNR, CDR2 FQNEAQ (reference sequence). The CDR3 is made up of 13 amino acids. The CDR3 DNA reads TGTGCCAGCAGCTCCCAGAGGAGCACTGAAGCTTTCTTT. Protein sequence: CASSSQRSTEAFF.

The gene calls are TRBV19 and TRBJ2-5; D might be TRBD1 (6 bases). The germline V gene encodes CDR1 LNHDA and CDR2 SQIVND (reference sequence). The V gene lost 11 bases and the J gene lost 5 bases, with 21 bases spanning the gap. The CDR3 contains 14 residues. DNA of the CDR3: TGTGCCGCAGCTCGGGCGGACCAGGGGGAGACCCAGTACTTC. Translated: CAAARADQGETQYF.

The V gene is TRBV7-9, the J gene TRBJ2-1; 10 positions agree with TRBD2. Germline lookup yields CDR1 SEHNR and CDR2 FQNEAQ (reference sequence). The CDR3 extends over 18 amino acids. With V trimmed by 1 base and J by 0 bases, 6 bases remained unmatched. CDR3 nucleotides: TGTGCCAGCAGCTTAGGGCTAGCGGGGGCCTACTCCTACAATGAGCAGTTCTTC. Translation gives CASSLGLAGAYSYNEQFF.

The chain combines TRBV10-3 with TRBJ1-2; 9 positions agree with TRBD1. Germline V lookup: CDR1 ENHRY, CDR2 SYGVKD. The CDR3 runs 14 residues. Trimming at V came to 6 bases and at J to 7 bases, leaving 9 bases not matched to a gene. The CDR3 coding sequence is TGTGCCATCAGGGGTGGACAGGGGTTCGGTGGCTACACCTTC. Amino acids: CAIRGGQGFGGYTF.